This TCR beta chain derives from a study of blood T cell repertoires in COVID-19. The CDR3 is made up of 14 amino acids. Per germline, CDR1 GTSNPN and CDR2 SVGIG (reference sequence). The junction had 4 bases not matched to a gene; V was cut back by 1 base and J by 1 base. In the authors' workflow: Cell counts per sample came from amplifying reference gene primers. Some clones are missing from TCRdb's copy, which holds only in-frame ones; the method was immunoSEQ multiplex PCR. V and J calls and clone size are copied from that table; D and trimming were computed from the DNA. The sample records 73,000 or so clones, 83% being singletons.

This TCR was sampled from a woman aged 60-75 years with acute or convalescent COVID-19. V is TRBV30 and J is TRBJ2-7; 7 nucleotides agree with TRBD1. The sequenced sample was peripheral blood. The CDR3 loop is CAWSDRDRSYEQYF. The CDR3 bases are TGTGCCTGGAGTGACCGGGACAGATCCTACGAGCAGTACTTC.